This TCR beta chain was profiled in a study of human T cells and chemical hapten exposure. Study-wide context: Weekly scalp doses of diphenylcyclopropenone were given to patients during the roughly 26-week study.

CDR1 and CDR2 from the germline V gene are SEHNR and FQNEAQ (reference sequence). The length of the CDR3 is 14 residues. Trimming left V 3 bases short and J 0 bases short, with 6 bases between. Specified time point: patch test 2, 6 weeks after DPC sensitization. The treatment is: therapeutic diphenylcyclopropenone sensitization with weekly scalp DPC. Alopecia patients, 18 to 70 years old and DPC-suitable, served as donors. This clonotype was counted only a few times. Its matching antigen is unknown. TCRdb redid the calling of the RACE reads with MiXCR, one entry per CDR3 protein. Among just over 350,000 distinct CDR3 sequences listed, about 6.9% were seen once. The study's findings and limits: Significantly greater numbers of large CDR3 similarity clusters came from expanded TCRs than from controls.

This sequence joins TRBV7-9 and TRBJ1-3; D gene uncertain. Sample: whole blood, taken in connection with sensitization to the hapten diphenylcyclopropenone (DPC). The source is a woman aged 18-29 years with alopecia areata. Some clones in this sample may be carry-over from other donors' samples. The CDR3 DNA reads as TGTGCCAGCAGCTTTCTCTACTCTGGAAACACCATATATTTT. Residues: CASSFLYSGNTIYF.